A selection of T cell receptor beta chains follows, all from one sample in a study of Graves' ophthalmopathy and Graves' hyperthyroidism. TCRdb passed the multiplex PCR reads through MiXCR, listing each CDR3 protein once. The sample records 650,000 to 900,000 distinct CDR3 sequences, approximately 40% being singletons. Sequenced material: peripheral blood. The receptors come from an adult man with Graves' ophthalmopathy. Each CDR3 is given with its conserved first and last residue. Fields, in order: J gene, V gene, clone size, D gene, CDR3 DNA, CDR3 protein. D genes are given only for firm matches. Some rows mark clone size as missing; the rest say once, few, many or name a class of expanded clone.

>TRBJ2-3|TRBV11-2|once|.
TGTGCCAGCAGCTTATCCAGGGTAACGGCCACAGATACGCAGTATTTT
CASSLSRVTATDTQYF
>TRBJ2-5|TRBV5-8|.|.
TGTGCCAGCCACTCGGAAGGGGTTCAAGAGACCCAGTACTTC
CASHSEGVQETQYF
>TRBJ2-7|TRBV11-2|.|.
TGTGCCAGCAGCTTAGTAGGACCCCGGCGGGACGAGCAGTACTTC
CASSLVGPRRDEQYF
>TRBJ2-2|TRBV19|.|.
TGTGCCAGTAGGAAGGACTCCTCCGGGGAGCTGTTTTTT
CASRKDSSGELFF
>TRBJ1-2|TRBV15|.|.
TGTGCCACCAGCAGAGAAGTCAGGGTGCCTACCTTC
CATSREVRVPTF
>TRBJ2-2|TRBV7-3|.|.
TGTGCCAGCAGCTTAGATGGGGGCGGGGAGCTGTTTTTT
CASSLDGGGELFF
>TRBJ1-2|TRBV2|.|.
TGTGCCTGGAAAGAGGGGTCTTCCGGCTACACCTTC
CAWKEGSSGYTF
>TRBJ2-7|TRBV25-1|.|.
TGTGCCAGCGAGGGTATCGACGAGCAGTACTTC
CASEGIDEQYF
>TRBJ2-5|TRBV7-9|.|TRBD2
TGTGCCAGCAGCTTAATAGCGGGGGGGCTGGAGACCCAGTACTTC
CASSLIAGGLETQYF
>TRBJ1-4|TRBV5-5|few|TRBD1
TGTGCCAGCAGTCACGACAGGGCTAATGAAAAACTGTTTTTT
CASSHDRANEKLFF
>TRBJ1-2|TRBV11-2|.|.
TGTGCCAGCACCCTATCCGGGGGGGGGGTAGACTATGGCTACACCTTC
CASTLSGGGVDYGYTF
>TRBJ2-7|TRBV29-1|.|.
TGCAGCGTTGAGGAGGGGGTGGCGAGTGAGCAGTACTTC
CSVEEGVASEQYF
>TRBJ1-5|TRBV11-2|.|.
TGTGCCAGCAGCTTAGGTTGGGAGGTCGGTCAGCCCCAGCATTTT
CASSLGWEVGQPQHF
>TRBJ2-5|TRBV7-7|many|.
TGTGCTAGCAGCTTAGCGATGGGGGAGACCCAGTACTTC
CASSLAMGETQYF
>TRBJ2-7|TRBV10-1|few|.
TGCGCCAGCAGTGAGTCGGGCAGGGAAGAGCAGTACTTC
CASSESGREEQYF
>TRBJ1-2|TRBV5-1|few|.
TGCGCCAGCAGCTTGGAGACAGAAAATGGCTACACCTTC
CASSLETENGYTF